The next 21 T cell receptor beta chains were all read from a single sample in a study of T cells in Graves' hyperthyroidism and ophthalmopathy. From RNA transcripts, TCR beta CDR3 regions were amplified. A set of HTBI primers served as the primers for a first-round RT-PCR of the TCR CDR3. A single record per CDR3 protein comes from TCRdb applying MiXCR to the multiplex PCR reads. The data show about 560,000 distinct CDR3 sequences, about a sixth seen once. Material for sequencing was blood. The receptor set was obtained from a woman under 30 with Graves' hyperthyroidism.

V is TRBV12-3 or TRBV12-4 and J is TRBJ1-1; 7 bases are a match to TRBD1. This CDR3 spans 12 amino acids. V trimming: 5 bases; J trimming: 8 bases; junction bases outside the gene matches: 5. This CDR3 is CASSRKTGEAFF. In DNA form, the CDR3 reads TGTGCCAGCAGTAGGAAGACAGGGGAAGCTTTCTTT.

As concerns this clonotype: A junction boundary mismatches the germline segment, possibly from a read error. The chain employs TRBV28 and TRBJ2-7, with 10 bases matching TRBD1. CDR1 MDHEN and CDR2 SYDVKM come from the germline V gene. The CDR3 contains 18 residues. Here the CDR3 DNA reads TGCGCCAGCAGCTTCGTACCCGGACAGGGGGGATCTCGTCGTGGGCAGTACTTC. Its translation is CASSFVPGQGGSRRGQYF.

This clonotype was picked up a small number of times. The chain uses TRBV7-9 and TRBJ2-3; the D is unclear. Germline V gene data show CDR1 as SEHNR and CDR2 as FQNEAQ (reference sequence). This CDR3 is built from 17 residues. V was trimmed by 5 bases and J by 4 bases, leaving 22 bases between them. CDR3 in amino acids: CASSQDLDLKGSDTQYF. CDR3 nucleotides: TGTGCCAGCAGCCAAGACCTCGATTTGAAGGGCTCAGATACGCAGTATTTT.

A few counts support this clonotype. The rearrangement joins TRBV29-1 to TRBJ1-2, with a tentative D call TRBD1 (6 bases). The CDR3 loop spans 13 amino acids. CDR1 is SQVTM and CDR2 is ANQGSEA in the germline V gene. The ends were cut back, 1 base at V and 2 bases at J, with 8 bases in the middle. CDR3 loop: CSVEGGGNYGYTF. In DNA form, the CDR3 reads TGCAGCGTTGAAGGAGGGGGAAACTATGGCTACACCTTC. Supplemented by reference TRBV29-1 and TRBJ1-2, the full variable domain reads SAVISQKPSRDICQRGTSLTIQCQVDSQVTMMFWYRQQPGQSLTLIATANQGSEATYESGFVIDKFPISRPNLTFSTLTVSNMSPEDSSIYLCSVEGGGNYGYTFGSGTRLTVV.

This clonotype was recorded a few times. The chain combines TRBV3-1 with TRBJ2-2, with a weak D call TRBD1 (5 bases). Germline V lookup: CDR1 LGHDT, CDR2 YNNKEL (reference sequence). The CDR3 loop spans 14 amino acids. Between the trimmed V and J ends, which lost 4 bases and 4 bases, there was a span of 10 bases. The CDR3 DNA follows: TGTGCCAGCAGCCTTCTACAGGTCACCGGGGAGCTGTTTTTT. Translated: CASSLLQVTGELFF.

This clonotype was counted only a few times. The V and J genes are TRBV7-9 and TRBJ2-7; no firm D call. This CDR3 is 13 amino acids long. The V end lost 5 bases, the J end lost 0 bases, and 8 bases lay between the germline ends. CDR1 is SEHNR and CDR2 is FQNEAQ in the germline V gene (reference sequence). The chain's CDR3 is CASSARVSYEQYF. CDR3 DNA: TGTGCCAGCAGCGCCCGGGTCTCCTACGAGCAGTACTTC.

This clonotype has a handful of counts. The rearrangement links TRBV18 to TRBJ2-7, with TRBD1 as a possible D gene (5 bases). CDR1 KGHSH and CDR2 LQKENI come from the germline V gene. The CDR3 is 15 residues long. Between the trimmed V and J ends, which lost 2 bases and 0 bases, there was a span of 11 bases. CDR3 sequence (DNA): TGTGCCAGCTCACCAACAGACAGTATCTCCTACGAGCAGTACTTC. Translating gives CASSPTDSISYEQYF.

CDR3 sequence: CASSWGTGQGTEAFF. The CDR3 DNA is TGTGCCAGCAGCTGGGGGACAGGTCAGGGGACTGAAGCTTTCTTT. V and J are TRBV5-6 and TRBJ1-1; 8 bases align to TRBD1. Germline V lookup: CDR1 SGHDT, CDR2 YYEEEE. The CDR3 sequence is 15 residues long. Losses at the gene ends were 3 bases for V and 5 bases for J; bases not matched to a gene: 9.

In its sample, this clonotype was seen many times. J is TRBJ1-2 and V is TRBV7-8; D uncertain. The length of the CDR3 is 14 residues. With 1 base removed from V and 4 bases from J, the gap between germline ends came to 10 bases. CDR1 and CDR2 from the germline V gene are SGHVS and FQNEAQ. The DNA for the CDR3 is TGTGCCAGCAGCTTAGAGAGGGTCGCCTATGGCTACACCTTC. This encodes CASSLERVAYGYTF.

This clonotype was observed a single time. The rearrangement joins TRBV10-3 to TRBJ2-5, with D tentatively TRBD2 (5 bases). The CDR3 runs to 14 residues. Deletions cut 0 bases from V and 4 bases from J, with 9 bases between. The germline V gene has CDR1 ENHRY and CDR2 SYGVKD. The CDR3 sequence: CAISESTGRETQYF. The CDR3 DNA is TGTGCCATCAGTGAGTCGACGGGAAGAGAGACCCAGTACTTC.

This clonotype was found a few times. V gene TRBV3-1 combines with J gene TRBJ2-1; D ambiguous. V dropped 2 bases and J dropped 3 bases, with 5 bases sitting between them. From germline, CDR1 is LGHDT and CDR2 YNNKEL (reference sequence). This CDR3 has 13 residues. The CDR3 region is CASSQRLYNEQFF. DNA for the CDR3: TGTGCCAGCAGCCAAAGGCTCTACAATGAGCAGTTCTTC.

This sequence joins TRBV29-1 and TRBJ2-1; 7 bases fit TRBD2. The V gene's germline CDR1 is SQVTM and CDR2 ANQGSEA. V trimming: 4 bases; J trimming: 6 bases; junction bases outside the gene matches: 6. The CDR3 loop spans 13 amino acids. The CDR3 DNA is TGCAGCGTTGTGGTCCCGGGGGGCAATGAGCAGTTCTTC. Protein sequence: CSVVVPGGNEQFF.

This clonotype appeared many times. The chain uses TRBV20-1 and TRBJ2-7, with a possible D match to TRBD1 (7 bases). CDR3 length: 11 amino acids. The germline CDR1 and CDR2 sequences are DFQATT and SNEGSKA (reference sequence). The ends were cut back, 5 bases at V and 6 bases at J, with 11 bases in the middle. The CDR3 nucleotides read TGCAGTGCTCACAGGGGAGGCGAGCAGTACTTC. Its translation: CSAHRGGEQYF.

The V call is TRBV24-1, the J call TRBJ1-2; 11 bases align to TRBD1. In germline, CDR1 is KGHDR, CDR2 SFDVKD. J lost 6 bases, V lost 3 bases, and 5 bases had no gene match. The CDR3 length is 15 residues. In DNA form, the CDR3 reads TGTGCCACCAGTGATCCTGGACAGGGGGCGAATGGCTACACCTTC. Encoded protein: CATSDPGQGANGYTF.

This clonotype was counted at least ten times. The chain employs TRBV5-1 and TRBJ2-3; a possible D gene is TRBD2 (5 bases). The CDR3 contains 15 residues. Germline assignment: CDR1 SGHRS and CDR2 YFSETQ. V was cut by 2 bases and J by 6 bases, with 16 bases left in between. CDR3 amino acids: CASSFGQRSDDTQYF. CDR3 nucleotides: TGCGCCAGCAGCTTTGGCCAGCGGTCTGACGATACGCAGTATTTT.

V usage is TRBV20-1 and J usage is TRBJ1-5, with TRBD1 as a possible D gene (6 bases). The V end was cut by 2 bases, the J end by 0 bases, with 11 bases between. This CDR3 spans 15 amino acids. Germline loops: CDR1 DFQATT, CDR2 SNEGSKA (reference sequence). The CDR3 DNA follows: TGCAGTGCTAGAACGGCAGGGGTTAGCAATCAGCCCCAGCATTTT. Its protein is CSARTAGVSNQPQHF.

This chain links TRBV5-4 with TRBJ2-1, with a tentative D call TRBD1 (6 bases). Germline V gene sequence: CDR1 SGHNT, CDR2 YYREEE (reference sequence). Between the trimmed V and J ends, which lost 4 bases and 11 bases, there was a span of 19 bases. This CDR3 is 14 amino acids long. The CDR3 sequence is CASSGREKQGKQFF. The CDR3 region has the DNA TGTGCCAGCAGCGGGCGAGAGAAGCAGGGGAAGCAGTTCTTC.

The chain couples TRBV5-1 to TRBJ2-1, with TRBD1 as a possible D gene (6 bases). Trimming pared 2 bases from V and 6 bases from J, leaving 12 bases between. CDR1 is SGHRS, CDR2 YFSETQ, per germline. The CDR3 extends over 14 amino acids. The CDR3 DNA sequence: TGCGCCAGCAGCTTTATGGTAGGGGGCAATGAGCAGTTCTTC. Amino acids: CASSFMVGGNEQFF. The full variable domain, rest sourced from reference TRBV5-1 and TRBJ2-1, is KAGVTQTPRYLIKTRGQQVTLSCSPISGHRSVSWYQQTPGQGLQFLFEYFSETQRNKGNFPGRFSGRQFSNSRSEMNVSTLELGDSALYLCASSFMVGGNEQFFGPGTRLTVL.

This rearrangement joins TRBV5-1 to TRBJ2-5; D gene unclear. The CDR3 totals 15 residues. Germline assignment: CDR1 SGHRS and CDR2 YFSETQ. V gave up 4 bases and J gave up 5 bases, with 18 bases separating them. Here the CDR3 DNA reads TGCGCCAGCAGCCGAAGAATTTTGCCCCAGGAGACCCAGTACTTC. Residues: CASSRRILPQETQYF.

Many counts were recorded for this clonotype. V gene TRBV27 combines with J gene TRBJ1-3; 7 bases are a match to TRBD1. The CDR3 loop spans 17 amino acids. Losses at the gene ends were 1 base for V and 3 bases for J; bases not matched to a gene: 9. The germline gives CDR1 MNHEY, CDR2 SMNVEV (reference sequence). CDR3 DNA: TGTGCCAGCAGTTTATACCCGCCAGGGGGGGGTGGAAACACCATATATTTT. This sequence encodes CASSLYPPGGGGNTIYF.

This clonotype appeared many times. The chain uses TRBV5-1 and TRBJ2-3, with a possible D match to TRBD2 (5 bases). The CDR3 has 15 amino acids. Germline CDR1 reads SGHRS; CDR2 reads YFSETQ. Trimming left V 1 base short and J 0 bases short, with 9 bases between. The CDR3 DNA reads as TGCGCCAGCAGCTTGTACGGGGAGAGCACAGATACGCAGTATTTT. This encodes CASSLYGESTDTQYF. The whole variable domain, filled in from reference TRBV5-1 and TRBJ2-3, reads KAGVTQTPRYLIKTRGQQVTLSCSPISGHRSVSWYQQTPGQGLQFLFEYFSETQRNKGNFPGRFSGRQFSNSRSEMNVSTLELGDSALYLCASSLYGESTDTQYFGPGTRLTVL.